Listed below are T cell receptor beta chains from one sample, sequenced in a study of human T cells and chemical hapten exposure. Each CDR3 protein gets one entry after TCRdb re-called the RACE reads with MiXCR. The top ten clones hold 2% to 3% of a sample with approximately 260,000 distinct CDR3 sequences, around 9.3% of them seen once. Sequencing was performed on whole blood, taken in connection with sensitization to the hapten diphenylcyclopropenone (DPC). The receptors derive from a woman between 40 and 55 years old with alopecia areata. Some clones in this sample may be carry-over from other donors' samples. Both conserved end residues are part of each CDR3. A D gene is named only where the DNA matches it firmly. Not every row has a clone size; where given, it reads once, few, many or a size class.

DNA | CDR3 | size | J | V | D
TGTGCCAGCAGCGTAGCGGAAGAGACCCAGTACTTC | CASSVAEETQYF | - | TRBJ2-5 | TRBV12-3/TRBV12-4 | -
TGTGCCAGCAGCTCGCCGGGACTTACGCAGTATTTT | CASSSPGLTQYF | - | TRBJ2-3 | TRBV7-3 | -
TGTGCCAGCAGCCAAGCATCGTTGGGGACCCAGTACTTC | CASSQASLGTQYF | few | TRBJ2-5 | TRBV14 | -
TGTGCCAGCAGCCCACTCAAACCCTACGAGCAGTACTTC | CASSPLKPYEQYF | - | TRBJ2-7 | TRBV7-2 | -
TGTGCCAGCAGCCCCCTCCCCCGACTAGCGGGACGCACAGATACGCAGTATTTT | CASSPLPRLAGRTDTQYF | few | TRBJ2-3 | TRBV7-2 | TRBD2
TGTGCCAGCAGGCGAGACAGGGTCCCATCCTACGAGCAGTACTTC | CASRRDRVPSYEQYF | few | TRBJ2-7 | TRBV2 | TRBD1
TGTGCCACCAGTGATTTGGCTTCCAGCGGGGGCTACGAGCAGTACTTC | CATSDLASSGGYEQYF | few | TRBJ2-7 | TRBV24-1 | TRBD2
TGTGCCAGCAGCTTAGGATTGTCCGAGGAGCCCCTCCACTTT | CASSLGLSEEPLHF | - | TRBJ1-6 | TRBV7-2 | -
TGTGCCAGCAGCCAAGATTGGCGCGGAGGAGAGACCCAGTACTTC | CASSQDWRGGETQYF | few | TRBJ2-5 | TRBV3-1 | -
TGTGCCAGCAGCCAAGGTGGTTACCAATCGGAGACCCAGTACTTC | CASSQGGYQSETQYF | - | TRBJ2-5 | TRBV3-1 | -
TGTGCCAGCAGTCCCCCAGGGGCGGTAGCGGGAATGAATGAGCAGTTCTTC | CASSPPGAVAGMNEQFF | - | TRBJ2-1 | TRBV28 | TRBD2
TGTGCCAGCAGCCAGGGGACCTCTGGGGCCAACGTCCTGACTTTC | CASSQGTSGANVLTF | many | TRBJ2-6 | TRBV3-1 | -
TGTGCCAGCAGCCCCCCGGGACTAACCTACGAGCAGTACTTC | CASSPPGLTYEQYF | few | TRBJ2-7 | TRBV4-2 | TRBD2
TGCAGCGTCTGTCTAGCGGGAGCCCACGGCGAGCAGTACTTC | CSVCLAGAHGEQYF | few | TRBJ2-7 | TRBV29-1 | TRBD2
TGTGCCAGCAGTGAAGATAGGGAGCGGAGGGGAGATACGCAGTATTTT | CASSEDRERRGDTQYF | - | TRBJ2-3 | TRBV6-1 | -
TGTGCCAGCAGCCCGACTAGGTTCCAAGAGACCCAGTACTTC | CASSPTRFQETQYF | many | TRBJ2-5 | TRBV7-2 | -
TGTGCCAGCAGTGCCACGGGACTAGCGGCCATGGAGGACGGGTTCTTC | CASSATGLAAMEDGFF | - | TRBJ2-1 | TRBV6-2/TRBV6-3 | TRBD2
TGTGCCAGCAGCTTATTAGAGGCTGTCACAGATACGCAGTATTTT | CASSLLEAVTDTQYF | few | TRBJ2-3 | TRBV7-9 | -
TGTGCCAGCTGGGACAGGGGGCGGTCCGGGGAGCTGTTTTTT | CASWDRGRSGELFF | - | TRBJ2-2 | TRBV2 | TRBD1
TGTGCCAGCAGGCCGGGAGACTATAATTCACCCCTCCACTTT | CASRPGDYNSPLHF | many | TRBJ1-6 | TRBV12-3/TRBV12-4 | -
TGTGCCAGCACCCCCGAAGGAGGCACCCTTCCGCAGTATTTT | CASTPEGGTLPQYF | few | TRBJ2-3 | TRBV6-2/TRBV6-3 | -
TGCAGCGTTTCTGAGCGAGTAGCCAAAAACATTCAGTACTTC | CSVSERVAKNIQYF | few | TRBJ2-4 | TRBV29-1 | -
TGCAGTGCTAAACTAGCGGGAGTCAACACCGGGGAGCTGTTTTTT | CSAKLAGVNTGELFF | - | TRBJ2-2 | TRBV20-1 | TRBD2
TGTGCCAGCAGTTTTACCGAGGGACTCGCTGAAGCTTTCTTT | CASSFTEGLAEAFF | - | TRBJ1-1 | TRBV6-5 | -
TGTGCCAGCAGCCAAGATCCGACAGGGATCTCTGGAAACACCATATATTTT | CASSQDPTGISGNTIYF | few | TRBJ1-3 | TRBV14 | TRBD1
TGCGCCAGCACCGGGGGAAACACCATATATTTT | CASTGGNTIYF | few | TRBJ1-3 | TRBV10-2 | -
TGTGCCAGCAGCTTACATACAGCAACGAACACTGAAGCTTTCTTT | CASSLHTATNTEAFF | - | TRBJ1-1 | TRBV11-3 | -
TGCAGCCAAACGTCGGGGGGAGGCTACGAGCAGTACTTC | CSQTSGGGYEQYF | few | TRBJ2-7 | TRBV20-1 | TRBD2
TGTGCCAGCAGTTCACAGGGGGGCGGCTATGGCTACACCTTC | CASSSQGGGYGYTF | - | TRBJ1-2 | TRBV2 | TRBD1
TGCGCCAGCAGCACGGCGGGCGCTAGCACAGATACGCAGTATTTT | CASSTAGASTDTQYF | - | TRBJ2-3 | TRBV5-1 | -
TGTGCCAGCAGTGATTTGGAGGATTCACCCCTCCACTTT | CASSDLEDSPLHF | few | TRBJ1-6 | TRBV2 | -
TGTGCCAGCAGCGAAATGCAGTCTAGCGGGAGAAGCAATGAGCAGTTCTTC | CASSEMQSSGRSNEQFF | - | TRBJ2-1 | TRBV25-1 | TRBD2
TGTGCCAGCAGCTCCCTCTCTTGGAACACTGAAGCTTTCTTT | CASSSLSWNTEAFF | - | TRBJ1-1 | TRBV5-6 | -
TGTGCCAGCAGACAGACGGGGGGCAATCAGCCCCAGCATTTT | CASRQTGGNQPQHF | - | TRBJ1-5 | TRBV12-3/TRBV12-4 | -
TGTGCCATCAGTGGCGCAGTTGGGGACACCGGGGAGCTGTTTTTT | CAISGAVGDTGELFF | few | TRBJ2-2 | TRBV10-3 | -
TGTGCCAGCAGCTTATTCGGAGAAGAGACCCAGTACTTC | CASSLFGEETQYF | many | TRBJ2-5 | TRBV7-2 | -
TGTGCCAGCAGCCACCGGGACAGGGTTAATTCACCCCTCCACTTT | CASSHRDRVNSPLHF | few | TRBJ1-6 | TRBV7-9 | TRBD1